These 22 T cell receptor beta chains came from one sample sequenced in a study of T-cell reconstitution after alpha-beta-depleted transplantation in children. During its preparation, the TCRbeta library received unique molecular identifiers. TCRdb itself ran the PCR reads through MiXCR, one entry per CDR3 protein. The sample lists just under 550,000 distinct CDR3 sequences; around 16% were seen once. The sequencing here drew on PBMCs from the stem cell graft donor, taken from the stem cell graft. These receptors all stem from a human donor who donated a stem cell graft to a child with acute lymphoblastic leukemia.

In this sample, this clonotype turned up a few times. The chain couples TRBV13 to TRBJ2-7; tentatively, D is TRBD2 (6 bases). CDR1 is PRHDT, CDR2 FYEKMQ, per germline (reference sequence). CDR3 size: 12 residues. The ends were cut back, 5 bases at V and 4 bases at J, with 9 bases in the middle. CDR3 protein: CASSISGYEQYF. The DNA of the CDR3 is TGTGCCAGCAGCATTAGCGGATACGAGCAGTACTTC.

The J gene is TRBJ2-7, the V gene TRBV4-1, with 7 bases identical to TRBD1. This CDR3 region has 16 residues. CDR1 is MGHRA and CDR2 is YSYEKL in the germline V gene. The J segment lost 4 bases and the V segment lost 6 bases, leaving 15 bases of the junction unmatched. The CDR3 sequence is CASSIEPPAGGYEQYF. CDR3 coding DNA: TGCGCCAGCAGTATAGAACCCCCGGCAGGGGGATACGAGCAGTACTTC.

This clonotype was detected a few times. This chain uses TRBV9 with TRBJ2-3; 10 bases line up with TRBD2. CDR1 is SGDLS, CDR2 YYNGEE, per germline. V lost 6 bases and J lost 1; bases outside the gene matches: 5. The CDR3 spans 15 residues. The CDR3 protein is CASTLAGAGTDTQYF. CDR3 coding DNA: TGTGCCAGCACCCTAGCGGGAGCGGGCACAGATACGCAGTATTTT.

In its sample, this clonotype was seen a few times. The CDR3, as DNA: TGTGCCAGCAGCTCCCGTAGTATAGGGAGATTCATGAACACTGAAGCTTTCTTT. The encoded protein is CASSSRSIGRFMNTEAFF. The V gene is TRBV11-2, the J gene TRBJ1-1; D remains ambiguous. V was cut by 4 bases and J by 0 bases, with 21 bases left in between. Per germline, CDR1 SGHAT and CDR2 FQNNGV. There are 18 residues in the CDR3. Based on the CDR3 plus reference TRBV11-2 and TRBJ1-1, the full variable domain is EAGVAQSPRYKIIEKRQSVAFWCNPISGHATLYWYQQILGQGPKLLIQFQNNGVVDDSQLPKDRFSAERLKGVDSTLKIQPAKLEDSAVYLCASSSRSIGRFMNTEAFFGQGTRLTVV.

The chain recombines TRBV20-1 with TRBJ2-1, with D tentatively TRBD1 or TRBD2 (5 bases each). Germline CDR1 DFQATT, CDR2 SNEGSKA (reference sequence). V was clipped by 5 bases and J by 9 bases, with 14 bases between them. The CDR3 contains 12 residues. This CDR3 reads CSAGLGVGEQFF. In nucleotides, the CDR3 is TGCAGTGCTGGCCTGGGGGTCGGTGAGCAGTTCTTC.

The rearrangement uses TRBV12-3 or TRBV12-4 and TRBJ2-1, with D maybe TRBD1 (6 bases). The CDR3 consists of 10 residues. V was trimmed by 2 bases and J by 14 bases, leaving 7 bases between them. CDR3 sequence reads: CASSLNREFF. In DNA form, the CDR3 reads TGTGCCAGCAGTTTAAACAGGGAGTTCTTC.

This chain uses TRBV5-1 with TRBJ1-4, with 8 bases lining up with TRBD1. This CDR3 region has 17 residues. Germline assignment: CDR1 SGHRS and CDR2 YFSETQ. V shed 0 bases, J shed 0 bases, and the junction held 4 bases outside the gene matches. CDR3 in DNA: TGCGCCAGCAGCTTGGATCCGACAGGGGCAACTAATGAAAAACTGTTTTTT. As protein: CASSLDPTGATNEKLFF.

CDR3 DNA: TGTGCCAGCAGACCCCCACAGGGACAGGGTGAAAAACTGTTTTTT. Protein: CASRPPQGQGEKLFF. This chain joins TRBV6-1 and TRBJ1-4; 9 bases fit TRBD1. The CDR3 covers 15 residues. Per the germline V gene, CDR1 is MNHNS and CDR2 is SASEGT. After removal of 6 bases from V and 7 bases from J, the junction contained 9 bases not matched to a gene.

In this sample, this clonotype turned up a few times. The V gene is TRBV3-1, the J gene TRBJ2-7; TRBD2 matches 11 bases. The CDR3 covers 16 residues. V gave up 4 bases and J gave up 4 bases; unmatched junction bases: 9. CDR1 is LGHDT and CDR2 is YNNKEL in the germline V gene (reference sequence). The CDR3 bases are TGTGCCAGCAGCCCCATAATGGGACTAGCGGATTACGAGCAGTACTTC. This sequence encodes CASSPIMGLADYEQYF.

This sequence joins TRBV11-2 and TRBJ2-1; D uncertain. The CDR3 is 15 residues long. Germline values: CDR1 SGHAT, CDR2 FQNNGV. Trimming shortened V by 1 base and J by 0 bases, and 7 bases separated the two germline ends. The CDR3, as DNA: TGTGCCAGCAGCTTAGCCTTTAGCTCCTACAATGAGCAGTTCTTC. Its translation is CASSLAFSSYNEQFF.

The rearrangement joins TRBV5-1 to TRBJ2-1; possible D gene TRBD1, 6 bases. Trimming pared 4 bases from V and 3 bases from J, leaving 11 bases between. The CDR3 sequence is 14 residues long. CDR1 is SGHRS and CDR2 is YFSETQ in the germline V gene. CDR3 amino acids: CASSGMTGYNEQFF. The CDR3, as DNA: TGCGCCAGCAGCGGAATGACAGGCTACAATGAGCAGTTCTTC.

J is TRBJ1-6 and V is TRBV3-1; 7 bases match TRBD1. Germline V gene sequence: CDR1 LGHDT, CDR2 YNNKEL (reference sequence). Losses at the gene ends were 1 base for V and 6 bases for J; bases not matched to a gene: 12. The CDR3 sequence is 18 residues long. Written as DNA, the CDR3 is TGTGCCAGCAGCCAAGCTCTACAGGGGCGACTGCCTAATTCACCCCTCCACTTT. Translation gives CASSQALQGRLPNSPLHF.

The gene calls are TRBV6-5 and TRBJ2-7, with D possibly TRBD2 on 6 matching bases. There are 16 residues in the CDR3. V gave up 2 bases and J gave up 0 bases, with 14 bases separating them. Germline loops: CDR1 MNHEY, CDR2 SVGAGI. Written as DNA, the CDR3 is TGTGCCAGCAGTTACAACACGGCTAGCGCCTCCTACGAGCAGTACTTC. Translated, it gives CASSYNTASASYEQYF.

The rearrangement links TRBV5-1 to TRBJ2-5; the D is unclear. Trimming removed 4 bases from V and 2 bases from J, with 12 bases in between. Looked up from germline, CDR1 is SGHRS and CDR2 is YFSETQ. CDR3 length equals 14 residues. The CDR3 here is CASSTNLVQETQYF. The DNA of the CDR3 is TGCGCCAGCAGCACGAACCTAGTACAAGAGACCCAGTACTTC.

The chain couples TRBV6-2 or TRBV6-3 to TRBJ2-7; D uncertain. Trimming removed 0 bases at V and 7 bases at J, with 4 bases between. CDR3 length equals 11 residues. From germline, CDR1 is MNHEY and CDR2 SVGEGT. CDR3 protein: CASSYSWEQYF. DNA for the CDR3: TGTGCCAGCAGTTACTCGTGGGAGCAGTACTTC.

This chain uses TRBV21-1 with TRBJ2-1; the table's D call, TRBD1, has no DNA check behind it. TRBV21-1 has pseudogene status. The CDR3 runs to 18 residues. The CDR3 region is CASSKDRQGAGRSNEQFF. The CDR3 DNA follows: TGTGCCAGCAGCAAGGATCGACAGGGGGCCGGACGGAGCAATGAGCAGTTCTTC.

The V gene is TRBV7-3, the J gene TRBJ2-1; D is unresolved. Trimming removed 0 bases at V and 2 bases at J, with 8 bases between. Germline V CDR1 and CDR2: SGHTA, FQGTGA. The CDR3 length is 15 residues. CDR3 region: CASSLTGVPYNEQFF. Written as DNA, the CDR3 is TGTGCCAGCAGCTTAACCGGAGTCCCCTACAATGAGCAGTTCTTC.

In its sample, this clonotype was seen a few times. The chain is built from TRBV27 and TRBJ1-1, with 7 bases identical to TRBD1. J was trimmed by 1 base and V by 6 bases; bases with no gene match: 8. Germline V CDR1 and CDR2: MNHEY, SMNVEV (reference sequence). The CDR3 extends over 15 amino acids. The CDR3: CASSELRQGNTEAFF. The CDR3, as DNA: TGTGCCAGCAGCGAGTTACGACAGGGGAACACTGAAGCTTTCTTT.

This chain connects TRBV30 to TRBJ2-2, with D perhaps assigned TRBD1 or TRBD2 (5 bases each). CDR3 length: 14 residues. Per the germline V gene, CDR1 is GTSNPN and CDR2 is SVGIG (reference sequence). The V gene lost 1 base and the J gene lost 0 bases, with 6 bases spanning the gap. The CDR3 is CAWSGGANTGELFF. Written as DNA, the CDR3 is TGTGCCTGGAGTGGAGGGGCGAACACCGGGGAGCTGTTTTTT.

This clonotype was counted between two and nine times. This sequence joins TRBV5-6 and TRBJ2-7; D gene unclear. The CDR3 consists of 14 residues. The germline V gene has CDR1 SGHDT and CDR2 YYEEEE. V was cut by 2 bases and J by 1 base, with 10 bases left in between. CDR3 loop: CASSFYRSSYEQYF. For the CDR3, the DNA is TGTGCCAGCAGCTTTTACCGCAGTTCCTACGAGCAGTACTTC.

At least ten counts were recorded for this clonotype. The chain carries TRBV12-3 or TRBV12-4 and TRBJ1-6; D unresolved. The CDR3 is 16 amino acids. Trimming took 7 bases from V and 7 from J, leaving 20 bases between them. The CDR3 loop reads CASTIGITIPNSPLHF. The CDR3 nucleotides are TGTGCCAGCACCATCGGGATCACGATACCCAATTCACCCCTCCACTTT.

This clonotype was seen once. This chain connects TRBV20-1 to TRBJ1-5; no clear D. Germline loops: CDR1 DFQATT, CDR2 SNEGSKA (reference sequence). The CDR3 has 15 residues. V lost 0 bases and J 5 bases, leaving 14 bases between the germline ends. The CDR3, as DNA: TGCAGTGCTAGAGAAGGGCGCGTTGTTTATCAGCCCCAGCATTTT. It is translated as CSAREGRVVYQPQHF.